This section outlines one T cell receptor (beta chain) sequence together with its context. Its antigen is currently unknown. This sample is drawn from a study of cytomegalovirus exposure and HLA in healthy donors. Regarding the study as a whole: Common viral pathogens (according to a later analysis) appeared linked to several of the most significant clusters. Published work reported that the classifier diagnosed cytomegalovirus status with high specificity and sensitivity.

Nominally healthy donors were sampled, though unrecorded immune exposures were likely. With V trimmed by 4 bases and J by 2 bases, 7 bases remained unmatched. This CDR3 is 17 amino acids long. Germline V lookup: CDR1 ENHRY, CDR2 SYGVKD. Use of 60 Vbeta and 13 Jbeta primers characterized the PCR. Assay: immunoSEQ multiplex PCR; the TCRdb copy retains only in-frame clones and omits some. The sample yields 150,000 to 200,000 clones, about 75% seen once. This receptor was obtained from a female donor in good health and CMV-seronegative. The chain joins TRBV10-3 to TRBJ2-3; 12 bases fit TRBD2. Sequencing input: PBMCs. CDR3 amino acids: CAISGSLAGGATDTQYF. DNA of the CDR3: TGTGCCATCAGTGGCTCGCTAGCGGGAGGGGCCACAGATACGCAGTATTTT.